This TCR beta chain was documented in a study of OX40 agonist ivuxolimab in advanced cancers. Regarding the complete study: The costimulatory receptor OX40 (CD134) was targeted by ivuxolimab, a fully human IgG2 agonistic monoclonal antibody. Partial responses occurred in three dose-escalation patients: two with cutaneous melanoma and one with hepatocellular carcinoma. Intravenous ivuxolimab was administered to patients every 2 weeks at six dose levels: 0.01, 0.1, 0.3, 1.5, 3 and 10 mg/kg. Patients were allowed to have had prior anti-PD-1, anti-PD-L1 or anti-CTLA-4 therapy, and 40% of the dose-escalation patients had been treated with checkpoint inhibitors. Peripheral TCRbeta sequencing aimed to test whether ivuxolimab altered TCR sequence diversity and caused clonal T-cell expansion. The dose-escalation cohort was approximately 83% male with a mean age of approximately 59 years, ranging from roughly 23 to 90. The monotherapy dose-escalation portion (N ≈ 50 patients) of the phase I ivuxolimab trial is reported in the paper. Of the 50 or so patients in dose escalation, around 19 had hepatocellular carcinoma, around 15 had melanoma, 9 had renal cell carcinoma and 9 had head and neck cancer.

Genomic DNA was isolated from the sorted cells so that the TCRbeta CDR3 region could be sequenced. The immunoSEQ Assay was used for sequencing of TCRbeta CDR3 regions. TCRdb obtained this table from immuneACCESS and retained in-frame rearrangements with V and J assigned. These tables miss some clones; where compared with another copy, unresolved V genes account for less than half of the shortfall, and the remainder is unexplained. For this sample there are about 69,000 clones; nearly 90% appear just once. Over 9.5% of the sample rests with the top ten. Patients with a history of autoimmune disease or receiving systemic immunosuppression were excluded from the trial. Peripheral blood for TCR sequencing was drawn from every dose cohort at baseline, at cycle 4 day 1 and at cycle 7 day 1. The samples were drawn from a first-in-human, open-label, multicenter phase I dose-escalation trial of ivuxolimab. Adults with locally advanced or metastatic melanoma, renal cell carcinoma, hepatocellular carcinoma or head and neck squamous cell carcinoma were enrolled in the trial. Before TCR sequencing, CD4+ and CD8+ T cells were separately sorted from peripheral blood.

Study-wide conclusions, independent of this receptor: At doses from 0.1 to 3.0 mg/kg, clonal expansion was seen in both CD4+ and CD8+ blood T cells between baseline and week 6. In the 0.1-3.0 mg/kg groups, partial responders were among the patients with the lowest normalized peripheral clonal expansion, particularly in CD8+ T cells. Antigen specificity was not determined for the clonally expanded peripheral T cells. Low levels of normalized T-cell clonal expansion were also seen in some nonresponding patients. After ivuxolimab, CD8+ T cells had more expanded clones than CD4+ T cells on average.

Notes on this clone: Its antigen is currently not known. Within one base of it there is no much larger clone, and no base qualities were kept.

Sequenced here: CD4+ or CD8+ T cells sorted from blood, sampled in a trial of the OX40 agonist ivuxolimab. The sequence derives from an adult with an advanced solid tumor such as melanoma, head and neck, liver or kidney cancer.

The CDR3 loop reads CASSIMAGELGEQFF. The nucleotide sequence is TGTGCCAGTAGTATAATGGCGGGAGAGTTAGGTGAGCAGTTCTTC. The chain uses TRBV19 and TRBJ2-1, with 7 bases aligning to TRBD2. Via the germline V gene (reference sequence), CDR1 is LNHDA and CDR2 SQIVND. V and J are trimmed by 2 bases and 9 bases, and the gene matches miss 10 bases of the junction. Reading from cysteine to phenylalanine, the CDR3 counts 15 amino acids. CDR3 DNA only is kept here, 45 bases in frame from base 1.